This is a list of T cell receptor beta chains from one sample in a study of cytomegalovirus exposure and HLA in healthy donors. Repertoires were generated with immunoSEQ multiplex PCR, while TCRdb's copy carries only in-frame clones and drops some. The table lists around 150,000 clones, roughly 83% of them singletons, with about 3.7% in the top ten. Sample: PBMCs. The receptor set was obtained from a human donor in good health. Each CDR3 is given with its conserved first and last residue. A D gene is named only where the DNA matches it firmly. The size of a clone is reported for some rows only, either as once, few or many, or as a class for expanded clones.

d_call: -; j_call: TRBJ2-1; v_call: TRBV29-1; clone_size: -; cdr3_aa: CSVPVGGSSYNEQFF; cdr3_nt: TGCAGCGTCCCGGTGGGGGGAAGCTCCTACAATGAGCAGTTCTTC
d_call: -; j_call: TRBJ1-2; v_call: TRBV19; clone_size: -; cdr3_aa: CATAEQGGYGYTF; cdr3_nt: TGTGCCACCGCAGAACAGGGCGGCTATGGCTACACCTTC
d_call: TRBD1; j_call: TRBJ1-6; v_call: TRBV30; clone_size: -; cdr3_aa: CAWRGDRGNSPLHF; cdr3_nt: TGTGCCTGGAGAGGGGACAGAGGGAATTCACCCCTCCACTTT
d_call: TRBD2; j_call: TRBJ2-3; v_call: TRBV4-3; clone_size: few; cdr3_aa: CASSQEGTSVTDTQYF; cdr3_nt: TGCGCCAGCAGCCAAGAGGGGACTAGCGTGACAGATACGCAGTATTTT
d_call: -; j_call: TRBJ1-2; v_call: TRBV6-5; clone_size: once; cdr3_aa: CASSQGSPGGYPF; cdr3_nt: TGTGCCAGCAGTCAGGGATCCCCGGGAGGCTACCCCTTC
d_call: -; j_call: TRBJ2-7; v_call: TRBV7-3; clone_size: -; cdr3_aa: CASSQDSAGEQYF; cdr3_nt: TGTGCCAGCAGCCAAGACAGCGCCGGCGAGCAGTACTTC
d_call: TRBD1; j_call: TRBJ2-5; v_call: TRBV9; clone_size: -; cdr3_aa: CASSADRVSETQYF; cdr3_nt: TGTGCCAGCAGCGCGGACAGGGTTTCGGAGACCCAGTACTTC
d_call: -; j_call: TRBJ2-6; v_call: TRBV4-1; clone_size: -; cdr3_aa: CASSQLTGQISGANVLTF; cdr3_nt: TGCGCCAGCAGCCAATTAACTGGACAAATCTCTGGGGCCAACGTCCTGACTTTC
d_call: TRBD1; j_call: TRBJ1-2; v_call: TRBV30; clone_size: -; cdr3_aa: CAWIEQGAGGYTF; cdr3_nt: TGTGCCTGGATTGAACAGGGGGCGGGAGGCTACACCTTC
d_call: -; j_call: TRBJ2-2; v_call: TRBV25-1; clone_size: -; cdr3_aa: CASSPWTVTTGELFF; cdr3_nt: TGTGCCAGCAGTCCCTGGACAGTCACCACCGGGGAGCTGTTTTTT
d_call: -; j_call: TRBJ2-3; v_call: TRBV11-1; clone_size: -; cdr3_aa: CASSLDGESTDTQYF; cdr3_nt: TGTGCCAGCAGCTTAGACGGGGAGAGCACAGATACGCAGTATTTT
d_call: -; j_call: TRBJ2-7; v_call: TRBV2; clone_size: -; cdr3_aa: CASNAGSYEQYF; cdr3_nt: TGTGCCAGCAATGCCGGCTCCTACGAGCAGTACTTC
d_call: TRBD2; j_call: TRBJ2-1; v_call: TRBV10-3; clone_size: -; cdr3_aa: CAISELGGTSGLYNEQFF; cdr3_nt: TGTGCCATCAGTGAGTTAGGGGGGACTAGCGGCCTCTACAATGAGCAGTTCTTC
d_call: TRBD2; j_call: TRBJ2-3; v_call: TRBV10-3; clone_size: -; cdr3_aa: CAISDASGGANTDTQYF; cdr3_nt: TGTGCCATCAGTGATGCTAGCGGGGGGGCCAACACAGATACGCAGTATTTT
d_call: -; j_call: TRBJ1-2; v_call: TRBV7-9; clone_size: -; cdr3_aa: CASSLGGRYGYTF; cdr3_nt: TGTGCCAGCAGCTTAGGGGGGCGTTACGGCTACACCTTC
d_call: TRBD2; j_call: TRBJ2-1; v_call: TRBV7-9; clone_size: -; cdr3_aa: CASSFNTGGGLGNEQFF; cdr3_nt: TGTGCCAGCAGCTTTAATACGGGAGGGGGATTGGGCAATGAGCAGTTCTTC
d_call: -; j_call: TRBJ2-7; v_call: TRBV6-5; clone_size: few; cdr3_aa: CASSYDRSSSYEQYF; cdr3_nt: TGTGCCAGCAGTTACGACAGGTCCAGCTCCTACGAGCAGTACTTC
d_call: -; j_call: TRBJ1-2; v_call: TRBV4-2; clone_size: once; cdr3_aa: CASSQDTGGYGYTF; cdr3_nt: TGTGCCAGCAGCCAAGATACGGGAGGGTATGGCTACACCTTC
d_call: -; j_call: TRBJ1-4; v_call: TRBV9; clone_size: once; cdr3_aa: CASSENPTDSNEKLFF; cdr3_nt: TGTGCCAGCAGCGAAAACCCGACAGACTCCAATGAAAAACTGTTTTTT
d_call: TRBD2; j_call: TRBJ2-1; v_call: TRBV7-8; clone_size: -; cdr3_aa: CASSLGLAGFEQFF; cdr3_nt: TGTGCCAGCAGCTTAGGGCTAGCGGGATTTGAGCAGTTCTTC
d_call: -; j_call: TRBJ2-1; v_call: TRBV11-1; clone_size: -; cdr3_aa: CASSLYGDNNEQFF; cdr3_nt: TGTGCCAGCAGCTTGTATGGGGACAACAATGAGCAGTTCTTC
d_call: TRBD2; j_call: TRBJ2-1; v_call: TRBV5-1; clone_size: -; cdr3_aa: CASSSQTSGLTSFNEQFF; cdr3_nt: TGCGCCAGCAGCTCGCAGACTAGCGGGCTGACGTCCTTCAATGAGCAGTTCTTC
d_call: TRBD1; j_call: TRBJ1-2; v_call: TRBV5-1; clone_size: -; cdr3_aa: CASSLLGQGGDGYTF; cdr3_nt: TGCGCCAGCAGCTTGCTAGGACAGGGTGGAGATGGCTACACCTTC
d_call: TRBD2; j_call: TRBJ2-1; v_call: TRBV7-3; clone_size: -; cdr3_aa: CASSPQTGTIYNEQFF; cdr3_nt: TGTGCCAGCAGCCCCCAAACCGGGACTATCTACAATGAGCAGTTCTTC
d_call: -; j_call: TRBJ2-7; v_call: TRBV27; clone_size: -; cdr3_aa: CASSLSATGWSDEQYF; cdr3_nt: TGTGCCAGCAGCTTATCAGCCACAGGTTGGTCTGACGAGCAGTACTTC
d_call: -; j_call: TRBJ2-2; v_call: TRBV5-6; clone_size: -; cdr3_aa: CAISTGGSTGELFF; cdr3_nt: TGTGCCATCTCGACGGGGGGCAGTACCGGGGAGCTGTTTTTT
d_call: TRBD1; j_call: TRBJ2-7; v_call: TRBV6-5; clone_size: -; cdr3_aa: CASSQGTGGEQYF; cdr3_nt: TGTGCCAGCAGTCAGGGGACAGGGGGCGAGCAGTACTTC
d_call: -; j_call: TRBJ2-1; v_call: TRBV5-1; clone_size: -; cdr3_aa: CASSLVLPFDRSSYNEQFF; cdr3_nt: TGCGCCAGCAGCTTGGTGCTCCCCTTCGACAGGAGCTCCTACAATGAGCAGTTCTTC
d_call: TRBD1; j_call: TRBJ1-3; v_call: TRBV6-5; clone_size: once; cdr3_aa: CASSRQGVGNTIYF; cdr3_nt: TGTGCCAGCAGCCGGCAGGGGGTAGGAAACACCATATATTTT
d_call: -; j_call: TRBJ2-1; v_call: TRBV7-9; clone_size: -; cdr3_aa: CASSPRVRDWRYNEQFF; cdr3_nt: TGTGCCAGCAGCCCAAGGGTTCGGGACTGGAGATACAATGAGCAGTTCTTC
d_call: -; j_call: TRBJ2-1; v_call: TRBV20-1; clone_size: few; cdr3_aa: CSAHYNEQFF; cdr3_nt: TGCAGTGCCCACTACAATGAGCAGTTCTTC
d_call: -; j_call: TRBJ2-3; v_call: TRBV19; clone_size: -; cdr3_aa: CASSMTMHRGTDTQYF; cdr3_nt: TGTGCCAGTAGTATGACAATGCACCGCGGCACAGATACGCAGTATTTT
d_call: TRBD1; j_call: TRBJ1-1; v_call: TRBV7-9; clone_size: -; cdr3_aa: CSSSIRTGVSSNTEAFF; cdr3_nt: TGTTCCAGCAGCATAAGGACAGGGGTCTCTTCGAACACTGAAGCTTTCTTT
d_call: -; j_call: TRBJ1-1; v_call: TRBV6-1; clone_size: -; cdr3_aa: CASSGRGWTEAFF; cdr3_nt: TGTGCCAGCAGTGGAAGGGGGTGGACTGAAGCTTTCTTT
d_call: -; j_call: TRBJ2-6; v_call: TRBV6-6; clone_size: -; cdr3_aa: CASHAGASGANVLTF; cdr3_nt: TGTGCCAGCCACGCAGGGGCCTCTGGGGCCAACGTCCTGACTTTC
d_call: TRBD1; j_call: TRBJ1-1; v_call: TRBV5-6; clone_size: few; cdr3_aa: CASSSGTGSGAFF; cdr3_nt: TGTGCCAGCAGCTCCGGGACAGGCAGTGGAGCTTTCTTT
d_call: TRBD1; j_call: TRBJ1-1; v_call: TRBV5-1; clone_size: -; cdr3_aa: CASSLEGGRGTEAFF; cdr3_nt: TGCGCCAGCAGCTTGGAGGGGGGCAGGGGGACTGAAGCTTTCTTT
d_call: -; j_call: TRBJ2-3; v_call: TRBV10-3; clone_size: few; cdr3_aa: CAISDTALSTDTQYF; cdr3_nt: TGTGCCATCAGTGATACAGCACTTAGCACAGATACGCAGTATTTT
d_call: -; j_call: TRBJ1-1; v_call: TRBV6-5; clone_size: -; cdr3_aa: CASSPGSIANTEAFF; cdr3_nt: TGTGCCAGCAGTCCCGGTAGCATTGCGAACACTGAAGCTTTCTTT
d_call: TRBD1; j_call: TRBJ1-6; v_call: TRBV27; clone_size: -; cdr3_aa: CASSLIGDRGNSPLHF; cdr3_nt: TGTGCCAGCAGTTTAATAGGGGACAGGGGTAATTCACCCCTCCACTTT
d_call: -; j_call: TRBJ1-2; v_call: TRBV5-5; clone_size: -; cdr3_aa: CASSFEEPDGYTF; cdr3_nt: TGTGCCAGCAGCTTTGAAGAACCGGATGGCTACACCTTC
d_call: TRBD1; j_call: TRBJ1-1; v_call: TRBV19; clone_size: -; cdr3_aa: CASRTRGLKEAFF; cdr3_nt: TGTGCCAGTAGGACCAGGGGGCTTAAGGAAGCTTTCTTT
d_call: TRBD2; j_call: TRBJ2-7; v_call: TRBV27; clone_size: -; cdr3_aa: CASSWAGGPAYEQYF; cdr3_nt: TGTGCCAGCAGTTGGGCGGGAGGGCCGGCCTACGAGCAGTACTTC
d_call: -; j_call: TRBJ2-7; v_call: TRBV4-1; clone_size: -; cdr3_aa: CASSVTSSYEQYF; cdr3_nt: TGCGCCAGCAGCGTGACTAGCTCCTACGAGCAGTACTTC
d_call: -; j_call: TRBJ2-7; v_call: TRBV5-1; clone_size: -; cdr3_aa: CASSPGSSSYEQYF; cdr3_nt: TGCGCCAGCTCTCCCGGGTCGAGCTCCTACGAGCAGTACTTC
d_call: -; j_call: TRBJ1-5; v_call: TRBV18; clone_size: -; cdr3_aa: CASSLWARGGFSNQPQHF; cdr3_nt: TGTGCCAGCTCACTATGGGCCCGCGGGGGCTTCAGCAATCAGCCCCAGCATTTT
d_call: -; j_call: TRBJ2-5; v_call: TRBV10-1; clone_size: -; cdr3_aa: CASSESTSGTGETQYF; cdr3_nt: TGCGCCAGCAGTGAGTCGACGAGTGGAACGGGTGAGACCCAGTACTTC